This T cell receptor beta chain was sequenced in a study of cytomegalovirus exposure and HLA in healthy donors. Study as a whole: An early release of data contained tens of millions of unique TCRs, which came from HLA-typed donors.

The CDR3 extends over 15 amino acids. V lost 4 bases and J lost 8; bases outside the gene matches: 9. CDR1 is SGHRS and CDR2 is YFSETQ in the germline V gene. PCR used 60 Vbeta primers and 13 Jbeta primers. Some clones are missing from TCRdb's copy, which holds only in-frame ones; the method was immunoSEQ multiplex PCR. Among 100,000 to 150,000 clones, approximately 8.8% were seen once, and the ten largest hold 4.5% to 6%. This TCR came from a man between 40 and 49 years old in good health and CMV-seronegative. The J gene is TRBJ1-2, the V gene TRBV5-1; 12 nucleotides agree with TRBD1. Input material: PBMCs. The CDR3 loop is CASSPAGTGGGGYTF. The CDR3 DNA follows: TGCGCCAGCAGCCCGGCCGGGACAGGGGGCGGGGGCTACACCTTC.